This is a list of T cell receptor beta chains from one sample in a study of identical twins. A single record per CDR3 protein comes from TCRdb applying MiXCR to the 5' RACE reads. The sample lists approximately 1.8 million distinct CDR3 sequences, under 35% occurring once. The material sequenced was cord blood. All receptors come from a newborn girl in good health. Each CDR3 is given with its conserved first and last residue. The D gene is left open where the match is weak. Clone size is stated in some rows and not others, as once, few, many or a class when expanded.

cdr3_nt,cdr3_aa,v_call,j_call,d_call,clone_size
TGTGCCAGCCAGACAGGGTTCGTTCAAGAGACCCAGTACTTC,CASQTGFVQETQYF,TRBV28,TRBJ2-5,TRBD1,few
TGTGCCAGCAGCTTAGCCAAGGGGCCCTACAATGAGCAGTTCTTC,CASSLAKGPYNEQFF,TRBV7-2,TRBJ2-1,.,.
TGCAGCGTTGAATCGGACGGCTTCTATGGCTACACCTTC,CSVESDGFYGYTF,TRBV29-1,TRBJ1-2,.,many
TGTGCCTGCAGCTTCGGGCGGGGGGCAACATACGAGCAGTACTTC,CACSFGRGATYEQYF,TRBV7-2,TRBJ2-7,TRBD2,.
TGTGCCAGCAGCCAACCAAGACTAGCGGGAGGGTTAAAAACCTACGAGCAGTACTTC,CASSQPRLAGGLKTYEQYF,TRBV3-1,TRBJ2-7,TRBD2,few
TGTGCCAGCAGCCTTTACAGGGTGGGGGGCACTGAAGCTTTCTTT,CASSLYRVGGTEAFF,TRBV5-6,TRBJ1-1,.,.
.,CSVASGANEKLVF,TRBV29-1,TRBJ1-4,.,.
TGCGCCAGCAGCCAACCGACGAGCACTTACGAGCAGTACTTC,CASSQPTSTYEQYF,TRBV4-1,TRBJ2-7,.,few
TGCAGTGCTAGTCCAGCCACAGATACGCACTATTTT,CSASPATDTHYF,TRBV20-1,TRBJ2-3,.,.
TGTGCCTTGCACCCGGGACAGGGTTACAATGAGCAGTACTTC,CALHPGQGYNEQYF,TRBV30,TRBJ2-7,TRBD1,.
TGTGCCAGCAGTTCCTGGGACAGGGGCCATCAGCCCCAGCATTTT,CASSSWDRGHQPQHF,TRBV6-6,TRBJ1-5,TRBD1,few
TGTGCCAGCAGTGGCCCTGGGGGCGGTTCCTACAATGAGCAGTACTTC,CASSGPGGGSYNEQYF,TRBV25-1,TRBJ2-7,.,.
TGTGCCAGCAGTATAACAGTGAGCCGGGGAGAGACCCAGTACTTC,CASSITVSRGETQYF,TRBV2,TRBJ2-5,.,once
TGTGCCAGCCCCATGGACAGGGGTTCGTATGGCTACACCTTC,CASPMDRGSYGYTF,TRBV2,TRBJ1-2,TRBD1,.
TGTGCCAGCAGCACCTGGGGGACAGGGGGTAGAGTATACAATGAGCAGTTCTTC,CASSTWGTGGRVYNEQFF,TRBV21-1,TRBJ2-1,.,few
TGTACCAGCAGTCCAGGCCAGGGCACAGATACGCAGTATTTT,CTSSPGQGTDTQYF,TRBV12-3/TRBV12-4,TRBJ2-3,.,.
TGTGCCTGGAGTAGGGCTGAAGCTTTCTTT,CAWSRAEAFF,TRBV30,TRBJ1-1,.,.
TGTGCCAGCAGTGTCAGCCGGGGCCGGGAAGAGACCCAGTACTTC,CASSVSRGREETQYF,TRBV2,TRBJ2-5,.,.
TGTGCCAGCAGCGCTGGGACTAGCGTTCCGTTTTCCTCTGGGGCCAACGTCCTGACTTTC,CASSAGTSVPFSSGANVLTF,TRBV7-2,TRBJ2-6,TRBD2,.
TGTGCCAGCAGTTGGGCAGGGTCGGTGGGTTCACCCCTCCACTTT,CASSWAGSVGSPLHF,TRBV27,TRBJ1-6,.,.
TGTGCCAGCAGTGGACAGGGGGCTTTCTACGAGCAGTACTTC,CASSGQGAFYEQYF,TRBV25-1,TRBJ2-7,TRBD1,many
TGCAGCGTTGAATTAAGGGGCACTTCACGTGGGGAATCCTACGAGCAGTACTTC,CSVELRGTSRGESYEQYF,TRBV29-1,TRBJ2-7,.,.
TGTGCCAGCTCACCACGGGGGGCCTTATCTGGCGAGCAGTACTTC,CASSPRGALSGEQYF,TRBV18,TRBJ2-7,.,.
TGTGCCAGCAGTTATAGCAATCAGCCCCAGCATTTT,CASSYSNQPQHF,TRBV7-2,TRBJ1-5,.,many
TGTGCCATCAGTGACCCGACAGGGTCTGGAGTCGGGGAGCTGTTTTTT,CAISDPTGSGVGELFF,TRBV10-3,TRBJ2-2,TRBD1,few
TGTGCCAGCAGTTTTTATAGGGCAGGGGCTGAAGCTTTCTTT,CASSFYRAGAEAFF,TRBV12-3/TRBV12-4,TRBJ1-1,.,.
TGTGCCAGCAGTCCCCTCGGTCAGCCCCAGCATTTT,CASSPLGQPQHF,TRBV27,TRBJ1-5,.,many
TGCGCCAGCAGCTTCAGGGAGGCCGAGAACTATGGCTACACCTTC,CASSFREAENYGYTF,TRBV5-1,TRBJ1-2,.,few
TGTGCCGGCAGCGTAGGAATAGGAAGCACAGATACGCAGTATTTT,CAGSVGIGSTDTQYF,TRBV9,TRBJ2-3,.,.
TGTGCCAGCAGCCGAGGACTAGCGGGGGGGGAAGAGACCCAGTACTTC,CASSRGLAGGEETQYF,TRBV7-9,TRBJ2-5,TRBD2,few
TGTGCCACCAGTGCGGGACAGGGTAGCAATCAGCCCCAGCATTTT,CATSAGQGSNQPQHF,TRBV24-1,TRBJ1-5,TRBD1,.
TGCGCCAGCAGCTTGAGTCTCCAGGGGTCCTACAATGAGCAGTTCTTC,CASSLSLQGSYNEQFF,TRBV5-1,TRBJ2-1,.,few
TGTGCCATCAACGGACTAGCGGGAGCCTACAATGAGCAGTTCTTC,CAINGLAGAYNEQFF,TRBV10-3,TRBJ2-1,TRBD2,.
TGTGCCAGCAGTTTGACATTCTCTGGGGCCAACGTCCTGACTTTC,CASSLTFSGANVLTF,TRBV28,TRBJ2-6,.,many
TGTGCCAGCAGCGCTAGTTGGGGAGGAAGCTATGGCTACACCTTC,CASSASWGGSYGYTF,TRBV11-2,TRBJ1-2,.,.
TGTGCCAGCGCCCGGGGCTATCCCTACGAGCAGTACTTC,CASARGYPYEQYF,TRBV7-9,TRBJ2-7,.,many
TGTGCCAGCAGCTTAGGACAGACGATACTAGCGGGGATCGGGCAGTTCTTC,CASSLGQTILAGIGQFF,TRBV7-2,TRBJ2-1,TRBD2,once
TGCAGCGCTGGACTAGCGGGAGGGTACGGCTACAATGAGCAGTTCTTC,CSAGLAGGYGYNEQFF,TRBV29-1,TRBJ2-1,TRBD2,.
TGTGCCAGCAGTCCGAGGGGGCTGGGCTCCTACAATGAGCAGTTCTTC,CASSPRGLGSYNEQFF,TRBV27,TRBJ2-1,TRBD1,.
TGCAGTGCTAGAAAGCCAGGGGGTGAACAGCCCCAGCATTTT,CSARKPGGEQPQHF,TRBV20-1,TRBJ1-5,TRBD1,.